Following are 6 T cell receptor beta chains from one sample sequenced in a study of glioma-infiltrating T cells (dated by TCRdb to between 2015 and 2016). Reads for this sample came from an Illumina MiSeq. The iRepertoire nested amplicon-rescue multiplex PCR (arm-PCR) platform was used to amplify TCR alpha and beta CDR3 regions from RNA. TCRdb itself trimmed the public reads at Q25 with fastp, ran MiXCR and retained productive beta chains. Under each unique CDR3 protein, matching rows form one entry showing the most common genes and DNA. The sample table records around 170,000 distinct CDR3 sequences; around 40% of these occur just once. In total, the top ten clones hold around 5% of the sample. Sequencing used glioma tissue, nonneoplastic brain tissue, or PBMCs (not recorded which). Receptors originate from a human donor with low-grade glioma or glioblastoma, undergoing nonglioma brain surgery, or in good health (not recorded which).

V usage is TRBV27 and J usage is TRBJ1-5, with TRBD1 as a possible D gene (5 bases). The CDR3 covers 15 residues. Germline V gene sequence: CDR1 MNHEY, CDR2 SMNVEV (reference sequence). Trimming took 5 bases from V and 3 from J, leaving 14 bases between them. CDR3 bases: TGTGCCAGCAGTGGAACAGGTGAAGTCAATCAGCCCCAGCATTTT. It is translated as CASSGTGEVNQPQHF.

This clonotype was recorded many times. The V and J genes are TRBV28 and TRBJ2-2; a possible D gene is TRBD1 (6 bases). The germline V and J ends were trimmed by 6 bases and 3 bases, with 14 bases remaining between them. Looked up from germline, CDR1 is MDHEN and CDR2 is SYDVKM. This CDR3 region has 15 residues. As DNA, the CDR3 is TGTGCCAGCAGAGGGGGATCCCATTACACCGGGGAGCTGTTTTTT. As protein: CASRGGSHYTGELFF.

The V gene is TRBV20-1, the J gene TRBJ2-7, with TRBD2 as a possible D gene (6 bases). Germline CDR1 reads DFQATT; CDR2 reads SNEGSKA (reference sequence). Trimming removed 7 bases from V and 3 bases from J, with 25 bases in between. The length of the CDR3 is 16 residues. The chain's CDR3 is CSDKHRAGTGGYEQYF. The DNA of the CDR3 is TGCAGTGATAAACACCGGGCGGGGACGGGTGGCTACGAGCAGTACTTC.

This clonotype was counted many times. This chain links TRBV20-1 with TRBJ2-5; D assignment may be TRBD1 or TRBD2 (5 bases each). Trimming cost V 4 bases and J 5 bases, with 14 bases left between them. Germline V gene sequence: CDR1 DFQATT, CDR2 SNEGSKA (reference sequence). The CDR3 runs to 13 residues. The CDR3: CSANTPRGETQYF. Here the CDR3 DNA reads TGCAGTGCTAATACCCCCCGGGGCGAGACCCAGTACTTC.

This clonotype was observed at least ten times. V is TRBV7-2 and J is TRBJ2-5; 10 positions match TRBD1. The V gene end was trimmed by 1 base and the J gene end by 6 bases; junction bases not matched to a gene: 2. Germline V CDR1 and CDR2: SGHTA, FQGNSA. The CDR3 spans 14 residues. The CDR3 spells CASSLGDRGQTQYF. CDR3 in DNA: TGTGCCAGCAGCTTAGGGGACAGGGGACAGACCCAGTACTTC.

The V call is TRBV7-9, the J call TRBJ1-5; 8 bases are shared with TRBD1. Germline V lookup: CDR1 SEHNR, CDR2 FQNEAQ (reference sequence). The CDR3 sequence is 15 residues long. The V and J ends lost 5 bases and 2 bases, in that order; junction bases with no gene match: 5. The CDR3 sequence is CASSRTGFGNQPQHF. Written as DNA, the CDR3 is TGTGCCAGCAGCCGGACAGGGTTTGGCAATCAGCCCCAGCATTTT.